This entry concerns a single TCR beta chain. The data were obtained in a study of cytomegalovirus exposure and HLA in healthy donors. The study ran its PCR with 60 Vbeta and 13 Jbeta primers. Assay: immunoSEQ multiplex PCR; the TCRdb copy retains only in-frame clones and omits some. Here the sample spans some 150,000 clones, just under 85% being singletons. Germline V gene sequence: CDR1 SGHNT, CDR2 YYREEE (reference sequence). This CDR3 has 17 residues. The ends lost 5 bases at V and 7 bases at J; junction bases unmatched: 15. The chain employs TRBV5-4 and TRBJ1-2, with 12 positions matching TRBD1. This clonotype originated in a man aged 30-40 years in good health and CMV-seropositive. The sequenced sample was PBMCs. The CDR3 DNA is TGTGCCAGCAGGGGGAGCGGGACAGGGGGCCCACTCGGTGGCTACACCTTC. Translating gives CASRGSGTGGPLGGYTF. The entire variable domain, with the rest obtained from reference TRBV5-4 and TRBJ1-2, is as follows: ETGVTQSPTHLIKTRGQQVTLRCSSQSGHNTVSWYQQALGQGPQFIFQYYREEENGRGNFPPRFSGLQFPNYSSELNVNALELDDSALYLCASRGSGTGGPLGGYTFGSGTRLTVV.